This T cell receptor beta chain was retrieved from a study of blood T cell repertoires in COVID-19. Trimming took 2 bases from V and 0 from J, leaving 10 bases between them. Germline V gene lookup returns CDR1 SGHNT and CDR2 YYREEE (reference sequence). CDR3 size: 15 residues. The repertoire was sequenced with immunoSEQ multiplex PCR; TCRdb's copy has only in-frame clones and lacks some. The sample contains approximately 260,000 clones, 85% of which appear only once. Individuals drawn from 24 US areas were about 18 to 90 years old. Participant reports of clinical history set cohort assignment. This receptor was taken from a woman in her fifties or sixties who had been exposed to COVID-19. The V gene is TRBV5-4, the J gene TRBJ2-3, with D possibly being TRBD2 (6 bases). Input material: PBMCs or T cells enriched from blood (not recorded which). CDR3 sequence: CASSLPGLSTDTQYF. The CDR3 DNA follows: TGTGCCAGCAGCTTACCGGGACTGAGCACAGATACGCAGTATTTT.